The clone carrying this T cell receptor beta chain was recorded only once. Its target is unknown. This record belongs to a study of T cell responses to AZD1222 COVID-19 vaccine. Study-wide results and caveats: Repertoire sampling happened only post peak T cell response.

Method: immunoSEQ multiplex PCR; TCRdb's copy keeps in-frame clones and lacks some. The data contain over 110,000 clones, about nine tenths of them singletons. The J segment lost 10 bases and the V segment lost 3 bases, leaving 6 bases of the junction unmatched. The CDR3 is made up of 15 amino acids. Germline V lookup: CDR1 SGHNT, CDR2 YENEEA. Sequencing used peripheral blood, obtained 28 days after the second AZD1222 dose. The TCR was taken from an adult who received the AZD1222 COVID-19 vaccine. The chain combines TRBV11-3 with TRBJ2-1; TRBD2 aligns across 13 bases. The CDR3 DNA follows: TGTGCCAGCAGCTTCGGGACTAGCGGGATAGGCGAGCAGTTCTTC. Protein: CASSFGTSGIGEQFF.